This T cell receptor (beta chain) was identified in a study of cytotoxic CD8 clonotypes in ibrutinib-treated CLL. The overall study: Outcomes included 24 partial and 2 complete responses; after median roughly 66 months, roughly 14 stayed remitted and 12 progressed. Productive templates per sample averaged nearly 260,000; productive rearrangements, roughly 100,000. The study's findings and limits: With treatment, public clonotypes, which were uncommon, either contracted or remained stable.

CDR3 length: 14 amino acids. V lost 1 base and J 1 base, leaving 8 bases between the germline ends. Germline V gives CDR1 MGHRA, CDR2 YSYEKL. The protocol was immunoSEQ multiplex PCR, while the TCRdb copy is restricted to in-frame clones and leaves out a portion. The sample includes about 160,000 clones, roughly 77% of them seen just once. This clone is a singleton in its sample. Its specificity is unknown. The source is a human donor with chronic lymphocytic leukemia. The sequencing used PBMCs, collected after 12 months of ibrutinib treatment. The chain joins TRBV4-1 to TRBJ2-7; D possibly corresponds to TRBD2 (6 bases). The CDR3, as DNA: TGCGCCAGCAGCCAAGCGGGGGTATCCTACGAGCAGTACTTC. As protein: CASSQAGVSYEQYF.